What follows is one T cell receptor (beta chain) and its context. The sample comes from a study of T cell changes during pregnancy in multiple sclerosis. V was pared by 2 bases and J by 6 bases, with 14 bases between. The CDR3 loop spans 14 amino acids. Per germline, CDR1 SGHVS and CDR2 FQNEAQ. Profiling relied on immunoSEQ multiplex PCR, and the TCRdb table lists in-frame clones only, not all of them. The sample gives 20,000 to 30,000 clones, approximately 86% of which show up once; about 1% is in the top ten. The sequence came from a female donor in good health, enrolled as a control in a pregnancy study. The material sequenced was CD4+ T cells from peripheral blood mononuclear cells, taken in the second trimester of pregnancy. The rearrangement links TRBV7-8 to TRBJ2-7; D is unclear. The CDR3 here is CASSLIKQLGEQYF. CDR3 coding DNA: TGTGCCAGCAGCTTAATTAAACAGCTGGGCGAGCAGTACTTC. The full variable domain, completed using reference TRBV7-8 and TRBJ2-7, is GAGVSQSPRYKVAKRGQDVALRCDPISGHVSLFWYQQALGQGPEFLTYFQNEAQLDKSGLPSDRFFAERPEGSVSTLKIQRTQQEDSAVYLCASSLIKQLGEQYFGPGTRLTVT.